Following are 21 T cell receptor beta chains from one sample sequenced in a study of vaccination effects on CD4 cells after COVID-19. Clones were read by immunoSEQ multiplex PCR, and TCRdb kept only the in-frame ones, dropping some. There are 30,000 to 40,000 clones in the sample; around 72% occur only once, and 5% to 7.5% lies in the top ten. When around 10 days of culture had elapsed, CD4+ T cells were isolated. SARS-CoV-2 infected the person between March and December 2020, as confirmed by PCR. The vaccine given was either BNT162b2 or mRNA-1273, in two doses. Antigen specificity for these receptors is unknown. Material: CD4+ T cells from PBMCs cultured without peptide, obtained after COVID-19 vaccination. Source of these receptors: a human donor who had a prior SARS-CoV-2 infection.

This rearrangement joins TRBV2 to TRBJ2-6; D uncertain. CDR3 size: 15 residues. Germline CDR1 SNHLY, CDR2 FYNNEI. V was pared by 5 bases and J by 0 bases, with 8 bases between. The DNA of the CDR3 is TGTGCCAGCAGTCAAGAGGACTCTGGGGCCAACGTCCTGACTTTC. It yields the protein CASSQEDSGANVLTF.

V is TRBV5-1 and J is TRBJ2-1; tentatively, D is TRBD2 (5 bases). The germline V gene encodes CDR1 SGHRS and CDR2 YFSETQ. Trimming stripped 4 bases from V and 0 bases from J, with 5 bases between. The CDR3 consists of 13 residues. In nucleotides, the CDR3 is TGCGCCAGCAGCACTAGCTCCTACAATGAGCAGTTCTTC. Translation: CASSTSSYNEQFF.

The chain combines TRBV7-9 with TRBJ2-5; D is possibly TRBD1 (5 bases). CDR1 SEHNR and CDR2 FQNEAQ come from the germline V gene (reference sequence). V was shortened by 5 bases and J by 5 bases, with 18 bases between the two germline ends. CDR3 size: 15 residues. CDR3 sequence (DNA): TGTGCCAGCAGCAACGAAAGGGGCGCCCTTGAGACCCAGTACTTC. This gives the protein CASSNERGALETQYF.

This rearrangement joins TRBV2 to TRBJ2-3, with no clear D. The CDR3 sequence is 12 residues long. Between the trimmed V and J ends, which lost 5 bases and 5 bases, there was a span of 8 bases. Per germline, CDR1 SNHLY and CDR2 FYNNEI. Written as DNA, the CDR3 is TGTGCCAGCAGTAAAGATGAAGATACGCAGTATTTT. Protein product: CASSKDEDTQYF.

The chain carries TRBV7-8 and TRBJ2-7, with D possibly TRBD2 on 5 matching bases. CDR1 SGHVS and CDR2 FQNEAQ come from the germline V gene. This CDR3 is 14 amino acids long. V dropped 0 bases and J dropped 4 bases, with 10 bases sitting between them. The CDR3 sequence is CASSLAGVRYEQYF. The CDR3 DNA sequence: TGTGCCAGCAGCTTAGCCGGGGTACGGTACGAGCAGTACTTC.

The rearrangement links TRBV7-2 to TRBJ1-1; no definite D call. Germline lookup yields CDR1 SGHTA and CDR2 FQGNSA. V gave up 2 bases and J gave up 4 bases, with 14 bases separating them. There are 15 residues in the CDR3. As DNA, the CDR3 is TGTGCCAGCAGCTTAAGTGGGCCAGGCCTCACTGAAGCTTTCTTT. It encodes CASSLSGPGLTEAFF.

CDR3 amino acids: CATSRDWGTVMKNTEAFF. The DNA of the CDR3 is TGTGCCACCAGCAGAGATTGGGGGACAGTGATGAAGAACACTGAAGCTTTCTTT. The rearrangement links TRBV15 to TRBJ1-1; 7 bases line up with TRBD1. Germline V gene lookup returns CDR1 LNHNV and CDR2 YYDKDF (reference sequence). V shed 0 bases and J 1 base; nucleotides not matched to a gene: 11. The CDR3 has 18 amino acids.

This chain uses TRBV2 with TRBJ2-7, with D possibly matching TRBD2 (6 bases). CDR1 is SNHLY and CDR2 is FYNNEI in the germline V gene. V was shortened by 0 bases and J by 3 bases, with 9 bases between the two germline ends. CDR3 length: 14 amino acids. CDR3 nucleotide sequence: TGTGCCAGCAGTGAAGCTGGCGGGATCTACGAGCAGTACTTC. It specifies CASSEAGGIYEQYF.

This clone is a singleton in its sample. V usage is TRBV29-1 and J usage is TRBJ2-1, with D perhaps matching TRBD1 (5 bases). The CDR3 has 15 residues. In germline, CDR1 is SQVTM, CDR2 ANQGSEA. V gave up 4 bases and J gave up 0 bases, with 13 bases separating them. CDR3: CSVVDSYSSYNEQFF. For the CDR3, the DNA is TGCAGCGTTGTTGACAGTTATAGCTCCTACAATGAGCAGTTCTTC.

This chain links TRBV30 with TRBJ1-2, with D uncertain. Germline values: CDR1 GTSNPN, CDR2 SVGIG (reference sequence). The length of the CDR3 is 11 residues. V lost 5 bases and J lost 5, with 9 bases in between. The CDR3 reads CAWGELYGYTF. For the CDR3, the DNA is TGTGCCTGGGGGGAGCTATATGGCTACACCTTC.

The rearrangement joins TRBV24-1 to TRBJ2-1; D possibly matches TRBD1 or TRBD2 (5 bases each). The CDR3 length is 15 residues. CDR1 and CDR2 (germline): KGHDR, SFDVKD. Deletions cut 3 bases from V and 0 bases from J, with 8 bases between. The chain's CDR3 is CATSDAGSSYNEQFF. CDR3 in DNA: TGTGCCACCAGTGATGCAGGGAGCTCCTACAATGAGCAGTTCTTC.

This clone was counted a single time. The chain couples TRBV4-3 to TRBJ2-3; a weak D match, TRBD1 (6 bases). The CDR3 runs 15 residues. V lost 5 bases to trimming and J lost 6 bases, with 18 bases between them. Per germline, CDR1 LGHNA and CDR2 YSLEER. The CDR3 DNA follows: TGCGCCAGCAGCTTACAGGGTAGGGACCAGGATACGCAGTATTTT. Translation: CASSLQGRDQDTQYF.

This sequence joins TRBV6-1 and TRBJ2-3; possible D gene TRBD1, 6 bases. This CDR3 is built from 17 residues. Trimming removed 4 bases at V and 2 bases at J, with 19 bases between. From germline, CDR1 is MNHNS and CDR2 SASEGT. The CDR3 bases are TGTGCCAGCAGTGTTATAACCGGGACAACTATCACAGATACGCAGTATTTT. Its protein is CASSVITGTTITDTQYF.

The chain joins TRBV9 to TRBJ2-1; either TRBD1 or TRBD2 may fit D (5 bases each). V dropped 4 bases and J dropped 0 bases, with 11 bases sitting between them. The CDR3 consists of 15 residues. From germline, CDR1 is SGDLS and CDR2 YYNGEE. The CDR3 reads CASSPGPSSYNEQFF. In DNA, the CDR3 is TGTGCCAGCAGCCCGGGGCCCAGCTCCTACAATGAGCAGTTCTTC.

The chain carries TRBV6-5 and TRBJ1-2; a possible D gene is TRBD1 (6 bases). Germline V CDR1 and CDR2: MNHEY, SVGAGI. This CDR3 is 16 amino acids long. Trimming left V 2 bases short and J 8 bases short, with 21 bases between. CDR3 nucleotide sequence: TGTGCCAGCAGTTACCAACCAAAACAGGGTTTGAAGGGCTACACCTTC. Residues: CASSYQPKQGLKGYTF.

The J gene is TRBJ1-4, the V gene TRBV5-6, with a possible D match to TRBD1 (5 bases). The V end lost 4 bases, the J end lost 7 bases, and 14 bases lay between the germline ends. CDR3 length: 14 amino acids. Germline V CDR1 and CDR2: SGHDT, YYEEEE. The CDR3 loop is CASSPAGRGEKLFF. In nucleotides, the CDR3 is TGTGCCAGCAGCCCGGCAGGGCGGGGTGAAAAACTGTTTTTT.

As DNA, the CDR3 is TGTGCCAGCAGCTTATACGGGAACACTGAAGCTTTCTTT. Translation gives CASSLYGNTEAFF. The V gene is TRBV7-9, the J gene TRBJ1-1; D is uncertain. Between the trimmed V and J ends, which lost 2 bases and 1 base, there was a span of 5 bases. CDR3 length: 13 amino acids. Germline CDR1 is SEHNR and CDR2 is FQNEAQ (reference sequence).

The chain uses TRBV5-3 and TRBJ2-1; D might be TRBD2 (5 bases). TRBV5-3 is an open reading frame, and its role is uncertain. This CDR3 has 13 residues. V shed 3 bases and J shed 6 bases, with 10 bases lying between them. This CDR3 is CARSSGRVNEQFF. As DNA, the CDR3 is TGTGCCAGAAGCTCGGGGAGAGTCAATGAGCAGTTCTTC.

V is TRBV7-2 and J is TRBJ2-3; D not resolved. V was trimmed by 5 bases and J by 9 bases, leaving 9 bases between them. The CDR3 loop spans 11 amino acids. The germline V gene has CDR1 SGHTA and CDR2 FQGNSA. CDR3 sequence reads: CASSPAVTQYF. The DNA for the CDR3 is TGTGCCAGCAGCCCCGCGGTAACGCAGTATTTT. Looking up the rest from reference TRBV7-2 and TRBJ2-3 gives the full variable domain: GAGVSQSPSNKVTEKGKDVELRCDPISGHTALYWYRQSLGQGLEFLIYFQGNSAPDKSGLPSDRFSAERTGGSVSTLTIQRTQQEDSAVYLCASSPAVTQYFGPGTRLTVL.

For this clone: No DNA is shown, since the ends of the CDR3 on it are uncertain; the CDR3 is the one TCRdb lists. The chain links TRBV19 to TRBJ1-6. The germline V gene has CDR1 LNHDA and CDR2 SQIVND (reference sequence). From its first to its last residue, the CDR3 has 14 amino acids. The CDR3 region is CASSIFWRDSPLHF.

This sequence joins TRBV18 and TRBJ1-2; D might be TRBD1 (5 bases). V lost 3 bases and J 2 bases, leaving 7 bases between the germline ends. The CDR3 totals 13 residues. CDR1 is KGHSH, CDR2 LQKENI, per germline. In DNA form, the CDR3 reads TGTGCCAGCTCACCCGGGACGAACTATGGCTACACCTTC. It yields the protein CASSPGTNYGYTF.